The clone carrying this T cell receptor beta chain was counted a few times. This entry belongs to a study of cytomegalovirus exposure and HLA in healthy donors. PCR used 60 Vbeta primers and 13 Jbeta primers. The data were produced by immunoSEQ multiplex PCR, yet TCRdb's version contains in-frame clones alone and is incomplete. In the table there are 100,000 to 150,000 clones, roughly 8.8% of which are singletons. Sequenced: PBMCs. This clonotype was obtained from a woman aged 40 to 49 in good health and CMV-seropositive.

DNA of the CDR3: TGTGCCAGCAGCTTGGGGGGCACCAGTCGGGAGCAGTACTTC. It specifies CASSLGGTSREQYF. V usage is TRBV5-4 and J usage is TRBJ2-7; D possibly corresponds to TRBD1 (5 bases). CDR3 length: 14 amino acids. The germline V and J ends were trimmed by 0 bases and 7 bases, with 14 bases remaining between them. Germline CDR1 is SGHNT and CDR2 is YYREEE (reference sequence).